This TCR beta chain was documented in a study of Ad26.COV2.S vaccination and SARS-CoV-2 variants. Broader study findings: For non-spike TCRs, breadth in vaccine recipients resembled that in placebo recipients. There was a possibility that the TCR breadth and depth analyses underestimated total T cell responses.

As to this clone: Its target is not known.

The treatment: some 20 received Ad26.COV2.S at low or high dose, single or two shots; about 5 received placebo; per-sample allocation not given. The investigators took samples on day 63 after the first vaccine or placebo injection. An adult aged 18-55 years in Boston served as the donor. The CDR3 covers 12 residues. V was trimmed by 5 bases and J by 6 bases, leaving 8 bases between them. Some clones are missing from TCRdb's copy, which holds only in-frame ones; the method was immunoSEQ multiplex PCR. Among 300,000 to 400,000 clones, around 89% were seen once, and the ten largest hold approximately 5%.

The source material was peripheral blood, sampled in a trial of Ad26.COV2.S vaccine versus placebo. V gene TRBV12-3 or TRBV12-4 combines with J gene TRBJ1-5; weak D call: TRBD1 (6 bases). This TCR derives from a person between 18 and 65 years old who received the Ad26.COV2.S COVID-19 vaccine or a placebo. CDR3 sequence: CASSQGFQPQHF. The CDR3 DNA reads TGTGCCAGCAGTCAGGGGTTTCAGCCCCAGCATTTT.